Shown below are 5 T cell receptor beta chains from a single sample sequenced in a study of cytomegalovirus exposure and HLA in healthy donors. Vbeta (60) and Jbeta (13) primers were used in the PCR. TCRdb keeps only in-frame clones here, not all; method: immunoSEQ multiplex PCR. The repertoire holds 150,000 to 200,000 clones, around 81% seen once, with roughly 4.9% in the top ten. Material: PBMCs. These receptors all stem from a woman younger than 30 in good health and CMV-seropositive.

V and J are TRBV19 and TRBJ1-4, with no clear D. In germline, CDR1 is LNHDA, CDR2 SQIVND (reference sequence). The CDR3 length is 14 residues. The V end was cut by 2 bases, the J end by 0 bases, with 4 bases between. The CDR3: CASSIRATNEKLFF. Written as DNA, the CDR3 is TGTGCCAGTAGTATACGGGCAACTAATGAAAAACTGTTTTTT. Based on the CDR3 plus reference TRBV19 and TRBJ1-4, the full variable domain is DGGITQSPKYLFRKEGQNVTLSCEQNLNHDAMYWYRQDPGQGLRLIYYSQIVNDFQKGDIAEGYSVSREKKESFPLTVTSAQKNPTAFYLCASSIRATNEKLFFGSGTQLSVL.

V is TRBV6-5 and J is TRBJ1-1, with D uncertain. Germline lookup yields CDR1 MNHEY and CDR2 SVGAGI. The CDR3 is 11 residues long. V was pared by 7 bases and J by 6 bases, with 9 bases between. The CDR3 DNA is TGTGCCAGCACCGCGGTTGCTGAAGCTTTCTTT. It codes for CASTAVAEAFF.

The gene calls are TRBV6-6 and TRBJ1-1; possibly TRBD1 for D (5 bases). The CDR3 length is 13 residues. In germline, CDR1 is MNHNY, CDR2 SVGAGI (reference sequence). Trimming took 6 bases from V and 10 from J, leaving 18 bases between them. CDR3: CASSTLPGNGAFF. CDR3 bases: TGTGCCAGCAGCACCCTTCCAGGGAACGGAGCTTTCTTT.

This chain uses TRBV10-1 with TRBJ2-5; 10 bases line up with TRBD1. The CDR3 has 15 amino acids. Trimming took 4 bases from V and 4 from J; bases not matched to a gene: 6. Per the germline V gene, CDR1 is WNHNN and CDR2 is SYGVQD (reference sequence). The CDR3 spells CASSGRDRGVETQYF. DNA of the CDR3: TGCGCCAGCAGTGGCCGGGACAGGGGTGTAGAGACCCAGTACTTC.

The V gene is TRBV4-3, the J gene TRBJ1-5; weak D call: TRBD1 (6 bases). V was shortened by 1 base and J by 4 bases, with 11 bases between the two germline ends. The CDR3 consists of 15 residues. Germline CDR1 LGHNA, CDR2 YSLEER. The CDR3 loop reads CASSQGTAANQPQHF. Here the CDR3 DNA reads TGCGCCAGCAGCCAAGGGACAGCTGCAAATCAGCCCCAGCATTTT.